This TCR beta chain was recovered during a study of PD-L1 blockade in urothelial cancer. Study overall: Between 0 and 3 chemotherapy regimens preceded treatment for each patient.

The CDR3 has 16 residues. Trimming shortened V by 4 bases and J by 1 base, and 14 bases separated the two germline ends. Germline assignment: CDR1 LNHDA and CDR2 SQIVND (reference sequence). A remark on this clone: Its antigen is undetermined.

General study points: Having blood TCR clonality under the median before treatment predicted better survival.

Time point here: peripheral blood 6 weeks after treatment start. Patients were diagnosed with urothelial carcinoma, either locally advanced or metastatic. The table came from immunoSEQ multiplex PCR; TCRdb's copy has only in-frame clones and leaves some out. Here the sample spans roughly 120,000 clones, roughly 90% being singletons. This clonotype was obtained from a man aged 55 to 70 with urothelial cancer. J is TRBJ2-1 and V is TRBV19, with a weak D call TRBD1 (5 bases). Sequences were derived from PBMCs, sampled around atezolizumab (anti-PD-L1) treatment. The CDR3 sequence: CASSTRTLPSYNEQFF. The CDR3 nucleotides are TGTGCCAGTAGTACGCGGACACTACCTTCCTACAATGAGCAGTTCTTC.